This T cell receptor (beta chain) was recorded in a study of blood T cells in healthy people across ages. Germline trimming cut 3 bases from V and 4 bases from J; bases unmatched to any gene: 5. Germline V gene data show CDR1 as SGHRS and CDR2 as YFSETQ. The CDR3 is 15 amino acids. This clonotype was found a few times. Next came a second PCR, run for about 6 to 11 cycles, which used a sample-barcoded 5' primer along with a J-beta primer mix. Each CDR3 protein gets one entry after TCRdb re-called the 5' RACE reads with MiXCR. The data show approximately 800,000 distinct CDR3 sequences, around a quarter seen once. The same data also went into a second study, on T cells of mothers and their children.

Sequenced sample: blood. V and J are TRBV5-1 and TRBJ2-2, with 8 bases matching TRBD1. The clonotype comes from a boy under 18 in good health. The CDR3 region is CASSYTGGPTGELFF. The CDR3, as DNA: TGCGCCAGCAGCTACACAGGGGGACCCACCGGGGAGCTGTTTTTT.